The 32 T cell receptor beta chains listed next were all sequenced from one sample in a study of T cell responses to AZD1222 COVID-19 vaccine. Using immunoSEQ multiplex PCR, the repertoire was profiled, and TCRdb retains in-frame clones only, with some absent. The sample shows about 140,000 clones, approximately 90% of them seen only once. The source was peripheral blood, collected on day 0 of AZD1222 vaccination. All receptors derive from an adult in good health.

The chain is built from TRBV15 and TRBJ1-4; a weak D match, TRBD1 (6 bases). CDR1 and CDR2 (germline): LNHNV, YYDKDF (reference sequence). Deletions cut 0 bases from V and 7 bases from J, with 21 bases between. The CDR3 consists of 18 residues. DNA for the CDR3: TGTGCCACCAGCAGAGATTCAGCCGGCGCACAGGGCGGTGAAAAACTGTTTTTT. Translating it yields CATSRDSAGAQGGEKLFF.

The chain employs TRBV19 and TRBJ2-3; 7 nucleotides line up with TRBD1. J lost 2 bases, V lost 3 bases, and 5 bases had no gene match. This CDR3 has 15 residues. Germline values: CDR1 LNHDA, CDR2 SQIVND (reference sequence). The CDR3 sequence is CASSILQGSTDTQYF. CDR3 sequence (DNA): TGTGCCAGTAGTATTCTACAGGGGTCCACAGATACGCAGTATTTT.

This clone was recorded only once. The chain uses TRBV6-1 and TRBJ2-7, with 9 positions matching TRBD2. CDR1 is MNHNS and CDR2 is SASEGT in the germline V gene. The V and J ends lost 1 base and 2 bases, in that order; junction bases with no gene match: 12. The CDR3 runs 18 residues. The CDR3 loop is CASSEGLGGGRGPYEQYF. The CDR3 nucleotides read TGTGCCAGCAGTGAAGGTTTGGGTGGCGGGAGGGGACCCTACGAGCAGTACTTC.

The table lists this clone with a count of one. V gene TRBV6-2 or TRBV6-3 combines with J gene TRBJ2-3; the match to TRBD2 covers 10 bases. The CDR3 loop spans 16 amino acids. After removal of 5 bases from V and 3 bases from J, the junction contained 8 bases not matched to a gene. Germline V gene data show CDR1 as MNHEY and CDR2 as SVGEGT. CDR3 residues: CASSNPSGRGTDTQYF. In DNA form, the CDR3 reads TGTGCCAGCAGTAATCCGAGCGGGAGGGGTACAGATACGCAGTATTTT.

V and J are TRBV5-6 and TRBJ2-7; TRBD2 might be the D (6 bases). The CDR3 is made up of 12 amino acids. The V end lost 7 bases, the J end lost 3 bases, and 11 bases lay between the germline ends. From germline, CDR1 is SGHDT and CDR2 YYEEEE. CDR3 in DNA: TGTGCCAGCGGGACCGGGAGCTACGAGCAGTACTTC. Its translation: CASGTGSYEQYF.

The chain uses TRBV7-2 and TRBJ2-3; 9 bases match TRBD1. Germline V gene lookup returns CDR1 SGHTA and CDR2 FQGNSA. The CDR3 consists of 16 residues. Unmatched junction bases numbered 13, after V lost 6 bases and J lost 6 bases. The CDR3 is CASSSRQGEVRDTQYF. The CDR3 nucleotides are TGTGCCAGCAGTTCCAGACAGGGGGAGGTGAGGGATACGCAGTATTTT.

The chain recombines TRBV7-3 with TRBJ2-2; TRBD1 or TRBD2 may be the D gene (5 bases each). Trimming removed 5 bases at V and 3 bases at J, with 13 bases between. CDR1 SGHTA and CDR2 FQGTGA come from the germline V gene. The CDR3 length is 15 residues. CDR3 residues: CASSRDRTDTGELFF. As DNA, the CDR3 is TGTGCCAGCAGCCGGGACCGCACTGACACCGGGGAGCTGTTTTTT.

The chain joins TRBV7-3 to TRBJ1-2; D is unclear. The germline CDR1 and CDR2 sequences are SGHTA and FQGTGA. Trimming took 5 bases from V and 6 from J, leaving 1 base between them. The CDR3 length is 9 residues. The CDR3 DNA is TGTGCCAGCAGCAATGGCTACACCTTC. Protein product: CASSNGYTF.

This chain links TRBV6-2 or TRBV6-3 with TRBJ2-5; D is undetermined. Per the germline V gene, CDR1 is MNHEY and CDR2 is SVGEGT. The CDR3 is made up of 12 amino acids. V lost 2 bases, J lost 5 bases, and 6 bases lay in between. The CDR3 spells CASSYPPETQYF. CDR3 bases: TGTGCCAGCAGTTACCCCCCGGAGACCCAGTACTTC.

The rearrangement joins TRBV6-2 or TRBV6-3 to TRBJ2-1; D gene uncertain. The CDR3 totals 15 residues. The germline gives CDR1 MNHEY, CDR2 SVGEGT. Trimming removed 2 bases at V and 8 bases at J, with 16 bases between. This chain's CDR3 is CASSYPSGGVHEQFF. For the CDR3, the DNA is TGTGCCAGCAGTTACCCGTCCGGTGGGGTCCATGAGCAGTTCTTC.

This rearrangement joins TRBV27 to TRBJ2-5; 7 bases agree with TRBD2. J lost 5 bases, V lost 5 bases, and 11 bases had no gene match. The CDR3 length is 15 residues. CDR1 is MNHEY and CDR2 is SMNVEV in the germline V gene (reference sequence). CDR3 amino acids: CASSISSGGRETQYF. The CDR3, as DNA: TGTGCCAGCAGTATCTCTAGCGGAGGGAGGGAGACCCAGTACTTC.

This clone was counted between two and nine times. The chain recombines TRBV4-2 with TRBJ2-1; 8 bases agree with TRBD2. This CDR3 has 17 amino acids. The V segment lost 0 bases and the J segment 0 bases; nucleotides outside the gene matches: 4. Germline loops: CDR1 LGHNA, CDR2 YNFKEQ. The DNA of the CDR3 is TGTGCCAGCAGCCAAGACGAAGGGACTAGCTCCTACAATGAGCAGTTCTTC. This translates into CASSQDEGTSSYNEQFF.

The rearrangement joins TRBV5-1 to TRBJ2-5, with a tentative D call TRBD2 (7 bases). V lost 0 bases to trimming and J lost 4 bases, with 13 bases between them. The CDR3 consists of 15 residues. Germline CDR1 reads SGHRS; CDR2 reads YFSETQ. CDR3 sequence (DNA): TGCGCCAGCAGCTTGGCCGGGGGGCAGGGAGAGACCCAGTACTTC. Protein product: CASSLAGGQGETQYF.

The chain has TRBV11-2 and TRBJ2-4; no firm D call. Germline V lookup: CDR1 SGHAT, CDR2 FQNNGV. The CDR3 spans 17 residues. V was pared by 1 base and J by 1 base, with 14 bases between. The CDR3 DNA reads TGTGCCAGCAGCTTAGCTCCCAGAGGTGTTGCCAAAAACATTCAGTACTTC. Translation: CASSLAPRGVAKNIQYF. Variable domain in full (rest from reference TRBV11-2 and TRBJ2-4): EAGVAQSPRYKIIEKRQSVAFWCNPISGHATLYWYQQILGQGPKLLIQFQNNGVVDDSQLPKDRFSAERLKGVDSTLKIQPAKLEDSAVYLCASSLAPRGVAKNIQYFGAGTRLSVL.

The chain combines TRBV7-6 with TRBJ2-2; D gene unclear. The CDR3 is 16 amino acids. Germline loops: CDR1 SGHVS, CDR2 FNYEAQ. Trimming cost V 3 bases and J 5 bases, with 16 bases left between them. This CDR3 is CASSFLDQLVTGELFF. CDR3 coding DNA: TGTGCCAGCAGCTTTTTAGACCAACTCGTTACCGGGGAGCTGTTTTTT.

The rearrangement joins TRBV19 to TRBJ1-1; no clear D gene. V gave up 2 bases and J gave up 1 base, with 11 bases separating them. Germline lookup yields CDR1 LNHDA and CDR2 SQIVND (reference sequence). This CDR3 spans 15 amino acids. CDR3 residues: CASSILPLGNTEAFF. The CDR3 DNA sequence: TGTGCCAGTAGTATACTCCCCCTGGGGAACACTGAAGCTTTCTTT.

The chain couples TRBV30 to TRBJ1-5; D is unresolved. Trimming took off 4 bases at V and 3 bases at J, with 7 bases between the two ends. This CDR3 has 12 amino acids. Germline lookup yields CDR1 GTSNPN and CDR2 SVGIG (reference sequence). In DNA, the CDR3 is TGTGCCTGGAACCGATTCAATCAGCCCCAGCATTTT. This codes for CAWNRFNQPQHF. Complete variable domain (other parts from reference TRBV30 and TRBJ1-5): SQTIHQWPATLVQPVGSPLSLECTVEGTSNPNLYWYRQAAGRGLQLLFYSVGIGQISSEVPQNLSASRPQDRQFILSSKKLLLSDSGFYLCAWNRFNQPQHFGDGTRLSIL.

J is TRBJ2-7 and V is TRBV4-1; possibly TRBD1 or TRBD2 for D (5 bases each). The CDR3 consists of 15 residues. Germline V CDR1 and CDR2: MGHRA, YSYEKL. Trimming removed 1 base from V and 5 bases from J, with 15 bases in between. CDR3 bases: TGCGCCAGCAGCCAAGGGGGACGGTATCTACACGAGCAGTACTTC. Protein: CASSQGGRYLHEQYF.

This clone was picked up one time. CDR3 in DNA: TGCGCCAGTGGACAGGGGGCGCGCACTGAAGCTTTCTTT. This translates into CASGQGARTEAFF. The genes are TRBV5-1 and TRBJ1-1; 11 bases map to TRBD1. Per germline, CDR1 SGHRS and CDR2 YFSETQ. This CDR3 is built from 13 residues. J gave up 4 bases and V 8 bases, and 4 bases lay outside the gene matches.

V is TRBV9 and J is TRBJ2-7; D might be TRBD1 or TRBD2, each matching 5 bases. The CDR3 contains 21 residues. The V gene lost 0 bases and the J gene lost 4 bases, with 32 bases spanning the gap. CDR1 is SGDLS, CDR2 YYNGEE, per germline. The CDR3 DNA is TGTGCCAGCAGCGTAGTTGTGGGCGGGCCGAAGGGGCCACAGACATGTTACGAGCAGTACTTC. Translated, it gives CASSVVVGGPKGPQTCYEQYF.

Written as DNA, the CDR3 is TGTGCCAGTAGTATAGGCGGATCCTACGAGCAGTACTTC. Amino acid sequence: CASSIGGSYEQYF. V usage is TRBV19 and J usage is TRBJ2-7; no clear D. V lost 1 base to trimming and J lost 1 base, with 5 bases between them. Germline V lookup: CDR1 LNHDA, CDR2 SQIVND (reference sequence). The CDR3 is 13 amino acids.

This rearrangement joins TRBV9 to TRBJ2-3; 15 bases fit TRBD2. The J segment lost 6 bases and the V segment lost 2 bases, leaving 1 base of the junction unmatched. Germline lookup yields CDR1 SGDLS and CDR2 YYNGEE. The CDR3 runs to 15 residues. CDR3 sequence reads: CASSVGLAGGDTQYF. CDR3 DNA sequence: TGTGCCAGCAGCGTCGGACTAGCGGGGGGGGATACGCAGTATTTT.

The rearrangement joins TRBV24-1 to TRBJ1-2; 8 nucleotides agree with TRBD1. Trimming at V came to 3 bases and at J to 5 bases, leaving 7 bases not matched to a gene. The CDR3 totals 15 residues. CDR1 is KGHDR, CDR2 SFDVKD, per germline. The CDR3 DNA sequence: TGTGCCACCAGTGATGACACCGGGACAGGATATGGCTACACCTTC. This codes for CATSDDTGTGYGYTF.

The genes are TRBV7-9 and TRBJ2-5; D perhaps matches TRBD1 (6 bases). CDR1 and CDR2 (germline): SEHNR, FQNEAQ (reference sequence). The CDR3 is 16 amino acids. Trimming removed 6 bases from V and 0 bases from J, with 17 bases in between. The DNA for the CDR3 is TGTGCCAGCAGTTCATCAGATCAGGGGCACCAAGAGACCCAGTACTTC. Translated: CASSSSDQGHQETQYF.

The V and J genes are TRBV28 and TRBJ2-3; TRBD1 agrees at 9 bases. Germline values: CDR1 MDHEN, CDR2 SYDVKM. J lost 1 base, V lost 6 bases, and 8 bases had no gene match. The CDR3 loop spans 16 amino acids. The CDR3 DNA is TGTGCCAGCAGCCGGATAGGGGACAGGGGCACAGATACGCAGTATTTT. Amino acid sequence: CASSRIGDRGTDTQYF.

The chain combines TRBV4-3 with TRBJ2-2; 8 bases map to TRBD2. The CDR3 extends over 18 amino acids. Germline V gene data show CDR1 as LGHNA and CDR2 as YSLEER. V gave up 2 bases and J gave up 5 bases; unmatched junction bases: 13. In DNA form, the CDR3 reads TGCGCCAGCAGCCAAAGGCCCACTAGCGGAGACATAACCGGGGAGCTGTTTTTT. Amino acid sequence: CASSQRPTSGDITGELFF.

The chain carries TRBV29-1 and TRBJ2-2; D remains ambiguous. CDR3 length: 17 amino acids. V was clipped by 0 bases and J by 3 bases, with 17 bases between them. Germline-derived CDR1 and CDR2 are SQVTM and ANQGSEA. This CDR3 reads CSVEESKGAQHTGELFF. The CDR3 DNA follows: TGCAGCGTTGAAGAGTCTAAGGGTGCACAGCACACCGGGGAGCTGTTTTTT.

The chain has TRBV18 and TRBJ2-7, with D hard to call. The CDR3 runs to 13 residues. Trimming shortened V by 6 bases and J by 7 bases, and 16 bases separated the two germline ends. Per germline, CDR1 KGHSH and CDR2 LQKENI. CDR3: CASSRSVSLEQYF. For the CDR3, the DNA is TGTGCCAGCTCCCGCTCCGTCTCATTAGAGCAGTACTTC.

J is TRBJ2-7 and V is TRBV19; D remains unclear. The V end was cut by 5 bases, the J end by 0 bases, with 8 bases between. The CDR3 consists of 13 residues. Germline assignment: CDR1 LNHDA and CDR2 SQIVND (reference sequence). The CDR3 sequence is CASSLQFSYEQYF. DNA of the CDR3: TGTGCCAGTAGTTTACAGTTCTCCTACGAGCAGTACTTC.

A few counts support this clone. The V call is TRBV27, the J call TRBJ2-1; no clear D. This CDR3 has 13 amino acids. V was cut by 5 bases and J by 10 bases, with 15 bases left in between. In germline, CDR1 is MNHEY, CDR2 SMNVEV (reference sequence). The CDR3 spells CASSTTSEDEQFF. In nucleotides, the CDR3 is TGTGCCAGCAGTACAACCTCCGAGGACGAGCAGTTCTTC.

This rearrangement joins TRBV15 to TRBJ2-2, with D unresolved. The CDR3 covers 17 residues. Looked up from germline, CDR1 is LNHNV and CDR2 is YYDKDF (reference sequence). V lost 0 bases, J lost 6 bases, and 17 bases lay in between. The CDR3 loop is CATSRDLTLLGSGELFF. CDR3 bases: TGTGCCACCAGCAGAGACCTGACACTTTTGGGCTCCGGGGAGCTGTTTTTT.

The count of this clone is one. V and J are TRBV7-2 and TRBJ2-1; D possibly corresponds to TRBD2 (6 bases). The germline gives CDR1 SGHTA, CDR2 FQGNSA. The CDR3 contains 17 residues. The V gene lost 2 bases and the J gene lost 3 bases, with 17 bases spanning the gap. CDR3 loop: CASSLRWASAFYNEQFF. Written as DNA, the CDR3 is TGTGCCAGCAGCTTAAGATGGGCTAGCGCCTTCTACAATGAGCAGTTCTTC.